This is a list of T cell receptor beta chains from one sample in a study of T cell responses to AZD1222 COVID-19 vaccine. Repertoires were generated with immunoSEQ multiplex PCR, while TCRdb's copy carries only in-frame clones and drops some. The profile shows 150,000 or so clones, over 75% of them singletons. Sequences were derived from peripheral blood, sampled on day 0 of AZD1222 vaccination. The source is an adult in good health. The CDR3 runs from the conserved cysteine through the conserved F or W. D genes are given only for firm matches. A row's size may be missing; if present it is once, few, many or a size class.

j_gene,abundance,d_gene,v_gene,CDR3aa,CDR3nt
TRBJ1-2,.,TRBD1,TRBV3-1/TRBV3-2,CASSQDTGDYGYTF,TGTGCCAGCAGCCAAGATACAGGGGACTATGGCTACACCTTC
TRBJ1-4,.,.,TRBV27,CASSSGGLEKLFF,TGTGCCAGCAGTTCGGGGGGGCTCGAAAAACTGTTTTTT
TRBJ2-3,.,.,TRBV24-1,CATSEGPGTDTQYF,TGTGCCACCAGTGAAGGTCCCGGGACAGATACGCAGTATTTT
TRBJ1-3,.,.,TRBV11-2,CASSLGSFAISGNTIYF,TGTGCCAGCAGCTTAGGAAGCTTTGCTATCTCTGGAAACACCATATATTTT
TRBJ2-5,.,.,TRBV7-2,CASSLTWGAYETQYF,TGTGCCAGCAGCTTAACTTGGGGGGCCTACGAGACCCAGTACTTC
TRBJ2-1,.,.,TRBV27,CASSHPWEANEQFF,TGTGCCAGCAGCCACCCGTGGGAGGCCAATGAGCAGTTCTTC
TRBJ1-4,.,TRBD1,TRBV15,CATSRSGQYNEKLFF,TGTGCCACCAGCAGATCGGGACAGTATAATGAAAAACTGTTTTTT
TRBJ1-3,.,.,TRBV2,CASIEDLLSGNTIYF,TGTGCCAGCATTGAGGACTTACTCTCTGGAAACACCATATATTTT
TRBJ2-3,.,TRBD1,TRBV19,CASSRQGSTDTQYF,TGTGCCAGTAGCCGACAGGGAAGCACAGATACGCAGTATTTT
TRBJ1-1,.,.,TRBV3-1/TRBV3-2,CASSRWVGVNTEAFF,TGTGCCAGCAGCCGATGGGTAGGGGTGAATACTGAAGCTTTCTTT
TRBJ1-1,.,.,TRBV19,CASRQMVGTEAFF,TGTGCCAGTAGACAGATGGTCGGCACTGAAGCTTTCTTT
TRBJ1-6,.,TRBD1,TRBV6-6,CASSQLTGQVNSPLHF,TGTGCCAGCAGTCAGCTCACGGGACAGGTTAATTCACCCCTCCACTTT
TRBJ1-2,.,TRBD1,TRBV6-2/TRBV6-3,CASSYFGQASNYGYTF,TGTGCCAGCAGTTACTTTGGACAGGCCTCTAACTATGGCTACACCTTC
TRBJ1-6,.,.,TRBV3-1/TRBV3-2,CASSPRAAGNSPLHF,TGTGCCAGCAGCCCACGGGCGGCGGGGAATTCACCCCTCCACTTT
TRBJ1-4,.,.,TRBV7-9,CASSPLQGSTNEKLFF,TGTGCCAGCAGCCCCCTGCAGGGTTCGACTAATGAAAAACTGTTTTTT
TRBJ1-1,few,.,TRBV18,CASSQGANTEAFF,TGTGCCAGCTCACAAGGAGCCAACACTGAAGCTTTCTTT
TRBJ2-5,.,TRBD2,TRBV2,CASSDGGIWQETQYF,TGTGCCAGCAGTGACGGGGGGATTTGGCAAGAGACCCAGTACTTC
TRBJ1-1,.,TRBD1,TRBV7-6,CASSLVGQGLKEAFF,TGTGCCAGCAGCTTAGTGGGACAGGGGTTGAAAGAAGCTTTCTTT
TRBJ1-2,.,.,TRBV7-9,CASREAGSNYGYTF,TGTGCCAGCCGAGAGGCGGGGTCTAACTATGGCTACACCTTC
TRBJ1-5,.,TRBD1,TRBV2,CASSVQSGQGDDQPQHF,TGTGCCAGCAGTGTGCAATCGGGTCAGGGGGATGATCAGCCCCAGCATTTT
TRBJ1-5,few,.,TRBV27,CASMGRSGIGQPQHF,TGTGCCAGCATGGGGCGTTCAGGCATCGGTCAGCCCCAGCATTTT
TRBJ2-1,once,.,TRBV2,CASSEVDYEQFF,TGTGCCAGCAGTGAAGTCGACTATGAGCAGTTCTTC
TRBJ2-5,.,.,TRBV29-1,CSVLGSQETQYF,TGCAGCGTTCTGGGGTCGCAAGAGACCCAGTACTTC
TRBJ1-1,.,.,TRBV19,CASSIRMENTEAFF,TGTGCCAGTAGTATACGCATGGAGAACACTGAAGCTTTCTTT
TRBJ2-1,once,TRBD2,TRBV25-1,CASSSSGRASGNEQFF,TGTGCCAGCAGTTCGAGCGGGAGGGCCAGCGGCAATGAGCAGTTCTTC
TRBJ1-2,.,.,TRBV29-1,CSVVTSYGYTF,TGCAGCGTTGTAACAAGCTATGGCTACACCTTC
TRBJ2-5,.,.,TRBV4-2,CASSQEQGGAEETQYF,TGTGCCAGCAGCCAAGAGCAGGGGGGGGCGGAAGAGACCCAGTACTTC
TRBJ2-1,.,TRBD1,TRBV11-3,CASSTGQGSYNEQFF,TGTGCCAGCAGCACGGGACAGGGCTCCTACAATGAGCAGTTCTTC
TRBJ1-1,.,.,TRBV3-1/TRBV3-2,CASSRDRENSEAFF,TGTGCCAGCAGCCGGGACCGGGAGAACAGTGAAGCTTTCTTT
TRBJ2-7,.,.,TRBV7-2,CASSPGHNYEQYF,TGTGCCAGCAGCCCGGGACACAACTACGAGCAGTACTTC
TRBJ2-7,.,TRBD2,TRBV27,CASSLYAVTSGRTHREQYF,TGTGCCAGCAGTTTATACGCCGTGACTAGCGGGAGGACCCACCGCGAGCAGTACTTC
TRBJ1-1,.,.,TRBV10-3,CAIRNSQAEAFF,TGTGCCATCAGGAACAGCCAAGCAGAAGCTTTCTTT
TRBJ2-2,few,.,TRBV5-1,CASSLVVGGGTGELFF,TGCGCCAGCAGCTTGGTGGTAGGAGGTGGTACCGGGGAGCTGTTTTTT
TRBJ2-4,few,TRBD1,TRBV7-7,CASSHRFRDRGVWNIQYF,TGTGCTAGCAGCCATCGATTCCGGGACAGGGGAGTATGGAACATTCAGTACTTC
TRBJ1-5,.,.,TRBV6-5,CASSGSTGGNQPQHF,TGTGCCAGCTCGGGGTCCACGGGGGGAAATCAGCCCCAGCATTTT
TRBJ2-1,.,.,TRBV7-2,CASSLVGYEQFF,TGTGCCAGCAGCTTAGTGGGATATGAGCAGTTCTTC
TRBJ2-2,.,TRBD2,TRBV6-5,CASSIAGDTGELFF,TGTGCCAGCAGTATAGCGGGGGACACCGGGGAGCTGTTTTTT
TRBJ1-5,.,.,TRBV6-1,CASSELRQVDQPQHF,TGTGCCAGCAGTGAACTCCGACAGGTTGATCAGCCCCAGCATTTT
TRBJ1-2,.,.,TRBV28,CASSSNKGYTF,TGTGCCAGCAGTTCTAACAAGGGCTACACCTTC
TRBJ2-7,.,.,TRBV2,CASSTGQGPYEQYF,TGTGCCAGCAGTACGGGTCAGGGTCCCTACGAGCAGTACTTC
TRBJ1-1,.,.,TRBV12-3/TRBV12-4,CASTLPGNTEAFF,TGTGCCAGCACTCTACCGGGTAACACTGAAGCTTTCTTT
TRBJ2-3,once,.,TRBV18,CASSPRQASPDTQYF,TGTGCCAGCTCACCGAGACAGGCCTCGCCAGATACGCAGTATTTT
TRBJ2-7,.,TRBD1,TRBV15,CATSSTDRGREQYF,TGTGCCACCAGCAGCACAGACAGGGGTCGAGAGCAGTACTTC
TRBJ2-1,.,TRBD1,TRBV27,CASSLYPGQGTRNEQFF,TGTGCCAGCAGTTTATACCCGGGACAGGGGACGAGGAATGAGCAGTTCTTC
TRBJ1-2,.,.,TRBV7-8,CASSPGSYGYTF,TGTGCCAGCAGCCCAGGGTCCTATGGCTACACCTTC
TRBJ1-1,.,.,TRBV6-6,CATSGTGNTEAFF,TGTGCCACGTCAGGGACGGGGAACACTGAAGCTTTCTTT
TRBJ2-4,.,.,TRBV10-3,CAARGTGDIQYF,TGTGCCGCCCGAGGGACGGGGGACATTCAGTACTTC
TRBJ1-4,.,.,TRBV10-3,CAISESPTGDEKLFF,TGTGCCATCAGTGAGTCCCCGACGGGGGATGAAAAACTGTTTTTT
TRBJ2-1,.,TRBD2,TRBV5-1,CASSSGTSVNNEQFF,TGCGCCAGCAGCTCCGGGACTAGCGTAAACAATGAGCAGTTCTTC
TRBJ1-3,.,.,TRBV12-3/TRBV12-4,CASSLGAGNTIYF,TGTGCCAGCAGTTTGGGGGCTGGAAACACCATATATTTT
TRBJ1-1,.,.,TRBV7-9,CASFEEPNTEAFF,TGTGCCAGCTTCGAAGAGCCGAACACTGAAGCTTTCTTT
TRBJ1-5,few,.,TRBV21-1,CASSKATSAGDSNQPQHF,TGTGCCAGCAGCAAAGCGACTTCGGCAGGGGATAGCAATCAGCCCCAGCATTTT
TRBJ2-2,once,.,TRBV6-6,CASNLDGQTGELFF,TGTGCCAGCAATTTGGACGGTCAGACCGGGGAGCTGTTTTTT
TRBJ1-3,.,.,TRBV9,CASSVAPGPGNTIYF,TGTGCCAGCAGCGTAGCTCCGGGGCCTGGAAACACCATATATTTT
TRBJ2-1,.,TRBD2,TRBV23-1,CASSQSAGGGYNEQFF,TGCGCCAGCAGTCAATCTGCGGGAGGGGGATACAATGAGCAGTTCTTC
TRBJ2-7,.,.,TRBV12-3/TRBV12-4,CASRRTVYEQYF,TGTGCCAGCAGGAGGACAGTTTACGAGCAGTACTTC
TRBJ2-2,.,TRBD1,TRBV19,CAGYRGDRGELFF,TGTGCCGGATACAGGGGGGATAGGGGGGAGCTGTTTTTT